The clone carrying this T cell receptor beta chain was detected ten times or more. Its matching antigen is unknown. TCRdb reprocessed the multiplex PCR reads with MiXCR, giving one entry per CDR3 protein. The table shows over 150,000 distinct CDR3 sequences, with around a third occurring only once. V lost 0 bases, J lost 4 bases, and 11 bases lay in between. Per the germline V gene, CDR1 is SGHTS and CDR2 is YDEGEE. This CDR3 has 15 amino acids. The lymph nodes were axillary draining lymph nodes from breast cancer patients. The data are from a study of breast tumors, draining lymph nodes, adjacent tissues. Study observations and caveats: Luminal-like breast cancer showed significantly higher tumor–nontumor repertoire similarity than basal-like. Tumor repertoires ranked between lymph nodes and nontumor tissue in diversity, with V and J gene preferences.

The TCR originated in a female donor with breast cancer. Some clones in this sample may be carry-over from other donors' samples. The sequenced sample was axillary lymph node tissue. The rearrangement links TRBV5-8 to TRBJ2-1; D is unclear. The CDR3 spells CASSLADPLYNEQFF. CDR3 in DNA: TGTGCCAGCAGCTTGGCGGACCCACTGTACAATGAGCAGTTCTTC.